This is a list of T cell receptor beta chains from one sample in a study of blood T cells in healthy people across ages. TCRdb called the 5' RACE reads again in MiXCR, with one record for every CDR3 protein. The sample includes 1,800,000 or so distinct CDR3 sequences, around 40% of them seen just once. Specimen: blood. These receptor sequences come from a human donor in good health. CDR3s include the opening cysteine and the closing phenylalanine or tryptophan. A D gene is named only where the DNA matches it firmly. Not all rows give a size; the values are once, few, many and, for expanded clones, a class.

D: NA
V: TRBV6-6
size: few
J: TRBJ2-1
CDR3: CASSYSSAGQGRDEQFF
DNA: TGTGCCAGCAGTTACTCGAGCGCGGGGCAGGGTAGAGATGAGCAGTTCTTC

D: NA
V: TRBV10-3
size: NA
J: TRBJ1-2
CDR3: CAISAYRNYGYTF
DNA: TGTGCCATCAGTGCTTACAGAAACTATGGCTACACCTTC

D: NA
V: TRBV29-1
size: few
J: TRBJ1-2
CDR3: CSVARGLSGYTF
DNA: TGCAGCGTTGCCAGGGGCCTCAGCGGCTACACCTTC

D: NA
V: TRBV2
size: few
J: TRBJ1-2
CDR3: CASRDRSYGYTF
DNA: TGTGCCAGCAGAGACAGGAGCTATGGCTACACCTTC

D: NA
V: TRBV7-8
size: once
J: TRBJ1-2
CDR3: CASSLAASSIYGYTF
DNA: TGTGCCAGCAGCTTAGCGGCATCGTCCATCTATGGCTACACCTTC

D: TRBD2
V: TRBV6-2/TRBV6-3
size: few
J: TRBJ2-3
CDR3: CASTDGVAGAPSYEQYF
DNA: TGTGCCAGCACCGACGGTGTAGCGGGGGCCCCTTCCTACGAGCAGTATTTT

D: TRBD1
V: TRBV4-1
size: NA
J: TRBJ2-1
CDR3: CASSHATGTGGNEQFF
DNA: TGCGCCAGCAGCCACGCAACCGGGACAGGGGGCAATGAGCAGTTCTTC

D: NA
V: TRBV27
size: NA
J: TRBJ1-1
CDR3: CASSWDTTNTEAFF
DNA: TGTGCCAGCAGCTGGGACACGACGAACACTGAAGCTTTCTTT

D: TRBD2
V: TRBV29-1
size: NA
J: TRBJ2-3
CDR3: CSVEFQRGTDTQYF
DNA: TGCAGCGTTGAATTCCAGCGGGGGACAGATACGCAGTATTTT

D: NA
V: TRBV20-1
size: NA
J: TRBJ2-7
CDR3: CSARDRTKSYEQYF
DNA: TGCAGTGCTAGAGATCGGACGAAGTCCTACGAGCAGTACTTC

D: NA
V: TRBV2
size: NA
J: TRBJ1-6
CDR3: CASRARDIAYNSPLHF
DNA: TGTGCCAGCAGGGCTCGGGACATAGCCTATAATTCACCCCTCCACTTT

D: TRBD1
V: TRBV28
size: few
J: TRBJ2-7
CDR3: CASHSQGTGTAYEQYF
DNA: TGTGCCAGCCACTCTCAAGGGACAGGGACCGCCTACGAGCAGTACTTC

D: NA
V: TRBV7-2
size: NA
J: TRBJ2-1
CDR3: CASSPDGRGFNEQFF
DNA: TGTGCCAGCAGTCCGGACGGAAGGGGTTTCAATGAGCAGTTCTTC

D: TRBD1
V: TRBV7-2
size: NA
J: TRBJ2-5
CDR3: CASSLSPGQSYF
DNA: TGTGCCAGCAGCTTATCCCCGGGACAGTCGTACTTC

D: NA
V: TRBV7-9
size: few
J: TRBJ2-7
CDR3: CASSLAILGEQYF
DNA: TGTGCCAGCAGCTTAGCGATTTTGGGAGAGCAGTACTTC

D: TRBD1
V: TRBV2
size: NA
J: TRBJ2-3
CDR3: CASSETVRDGQGMEDTQYF
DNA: TGTGCCAGCAGTGAAACGGTACGCGACGGACAGGGGATGGAAGATACGCAGTATTTT

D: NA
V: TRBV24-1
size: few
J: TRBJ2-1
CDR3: CATSGTTGDEQFF
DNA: TGTGCCACCAGTGGCACGACAGGCGATGAGCAGTTCTTC

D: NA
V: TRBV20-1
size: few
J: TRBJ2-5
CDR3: CSASGRFGETQYF
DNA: TGCAGTGCTAGCGGCAGATTTGGAGAGACCCAGTACTTC

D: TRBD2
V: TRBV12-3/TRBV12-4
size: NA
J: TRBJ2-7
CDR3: CASSPQTSGGYYEQYF
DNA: TGTGCCAGCAGTCCCCAGACTAGCGGGGGATACTACGAGCAGTACTTC

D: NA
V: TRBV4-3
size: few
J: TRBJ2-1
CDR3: CASSRDSPGTHYNEQFF
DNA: TGCGCCAGCAGCCGGGATTCTCCTGGGACCCATTACAATGAGCAGTTCTTC

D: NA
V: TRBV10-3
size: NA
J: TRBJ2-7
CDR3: CAINLDSGGEQYF
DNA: TGTGCCATCAACTTGGACAGTGGGGGCGAGCAGTACTTC

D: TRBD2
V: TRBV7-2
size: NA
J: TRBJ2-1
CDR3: CASSLASGGSVSEQFF
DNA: TGTGCCAGCAGCTTAGCCAGCGGGGGGTCCGTCAGTGAGCAGTTCTTC

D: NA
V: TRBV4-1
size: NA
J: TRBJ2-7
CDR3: CASSPATASPLYEQYF
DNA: TGCGCCAGCAGCCCAGCTACCGCTAGCCCCCTCTACGAGCAGTACTTC

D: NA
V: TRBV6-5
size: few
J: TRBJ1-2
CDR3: CASSTGTTKHGYTF
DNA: TGTGCCAGCAGCACCGGGACGACAAAACATGGCTACACCTTC

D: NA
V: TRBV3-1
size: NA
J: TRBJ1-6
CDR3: CASSQTDGDSPLHF
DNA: TGTGCCAGCAGCCAAACCGACGGGGATTCACCCCTCCACTTT

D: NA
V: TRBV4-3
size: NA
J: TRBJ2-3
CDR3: CASSREAWVTQYF
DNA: TGCGCCAGCAGCCGAGAGGCCTGGGTGACGCAGTATTTT

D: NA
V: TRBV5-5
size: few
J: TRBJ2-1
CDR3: CASSSNLEQFF
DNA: TGTGCCAGCAGCTCAAACCTTGAGCAGTTCTTC

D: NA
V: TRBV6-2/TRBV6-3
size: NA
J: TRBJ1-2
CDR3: CASSYSRQCYGYTF
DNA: TGTGCCAGCAGTTACTCACGACAGTGCTATGGCTACACCTTC

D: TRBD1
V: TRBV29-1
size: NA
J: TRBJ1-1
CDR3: CSVDYRGPTWDTEAFF
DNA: TGCAGCGTTGACTACAGGGGGCCTACCTGGGACACTGAAGCTTTCTTT

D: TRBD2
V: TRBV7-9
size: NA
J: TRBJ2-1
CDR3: CASSLALGASGANYNEQFF
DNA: TGTGCCAGCAGCTTAGCTCTAGGGGCTAGCGGGGCGAACTACAATGAGCAGTTCTTC

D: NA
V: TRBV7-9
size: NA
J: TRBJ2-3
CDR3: CASSSTGIDTQYF
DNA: TGTGCCAGCAGCTCTACAGGGATAGATACGCAGTATTTT

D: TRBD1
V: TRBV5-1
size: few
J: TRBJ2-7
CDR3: CASRGQGALEQYF
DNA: TGCGCCAGTAGGGGACAGGGGGCCCTCGAGCAGTACTTC

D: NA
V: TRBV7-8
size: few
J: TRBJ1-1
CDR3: CASSFQGLMDTEAFF
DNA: TGTGCCAGCAGCTTTCAGGGGTTAATGGACACTGAAGCTTTCTTT

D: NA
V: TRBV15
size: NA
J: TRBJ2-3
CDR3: CATSSVPTDTQYF
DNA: TGTGCCACCAGCAGTGTCCCAACAGATACGCAGTATTTT

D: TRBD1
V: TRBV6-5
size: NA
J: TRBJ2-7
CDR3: CASRLGTGAYEQYF
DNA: TGTGCCAGCAGACTCGGGACAGGGGCCTACGAGCAGTACTTC

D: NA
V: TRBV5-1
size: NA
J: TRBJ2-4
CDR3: CASSLAIGQVGYF
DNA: TGCGCCAGCAGCTTGGCCATCGGGCAGGTGGGGTACTTC

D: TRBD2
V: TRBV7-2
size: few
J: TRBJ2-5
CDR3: CASSEVLRGGGQYF
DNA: TGTGCCAGCAGCGAAGTCCTACGGGGGGGAGGGCAGTACTTC

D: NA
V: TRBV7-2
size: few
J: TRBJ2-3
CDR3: CASSLFTNTQYF
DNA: TGTGCCAGCAGCCTTTTCACAAATACGCAGTATTTT

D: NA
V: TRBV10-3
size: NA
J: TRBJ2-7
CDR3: CAIGGEGAYEQYF
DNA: TGTGCCATCGGTGGCGAGGGTGCCTACGAGCAGTACTTC

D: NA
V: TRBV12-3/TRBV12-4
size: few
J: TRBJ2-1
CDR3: CASSPGEFYDEQFF
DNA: TGTGCCAGCAGCCCCGGGGAATTTTACGATGAGCAGTTCTTC

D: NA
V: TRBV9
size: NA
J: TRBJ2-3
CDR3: CASSVQSGDTQYF
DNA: TGTGCCAGCAGCGTACAGTCTGGGGATACGCAGTATTTT

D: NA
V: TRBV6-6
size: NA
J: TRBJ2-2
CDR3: CASSYSQGGGRTGELFF
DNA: TGTGCCAGCAGTTACTCCCAGGGGGGGGGCAGGACCGGGGAGCTGTTTTTT

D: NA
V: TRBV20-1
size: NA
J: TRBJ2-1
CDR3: CSALSGGPSSGSSYNEQFF
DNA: TGCAGTGCTTTATCCGGGGGGCCAAGTTCGGGAAGCTCCTACAATGAGCAGTTCTTC

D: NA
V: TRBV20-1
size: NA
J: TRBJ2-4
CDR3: CSARDLRSQAIQYF
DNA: TGCAGTGCTAGAGATTTGCGGTCCCAAGCCATTCAGTACTTC

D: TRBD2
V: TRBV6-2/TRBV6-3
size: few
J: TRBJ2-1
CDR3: CASRGLERGEQFF
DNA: TGTGCCAGCAGGGGACTAGAAAGGGGTGAGCAGTTCTTC

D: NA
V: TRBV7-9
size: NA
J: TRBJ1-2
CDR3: CASRNSAGGGYTF
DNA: TGTGCCAGCAGGAATTCGGCCGGGGGTGGCTACACCTTC

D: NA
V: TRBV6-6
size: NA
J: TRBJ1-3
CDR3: CASSFSGDSGNTIYF
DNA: TGTGCCAGCAGCTTCAGTGGCGACTCTGGAAACACCATATATTTT

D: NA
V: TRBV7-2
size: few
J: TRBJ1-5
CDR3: CASSSPQGSQPQHF
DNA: TGTGCCAGCAGCTCACCCCAGGGTAGTCAGCCCCAGCATTTT

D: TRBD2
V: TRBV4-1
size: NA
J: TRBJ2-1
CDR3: CASSPLAGNHNEQFF
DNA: TGCGCCAGCAGCCCCCTAGCGGGGAATCACAATGAGCAGTTCTTC

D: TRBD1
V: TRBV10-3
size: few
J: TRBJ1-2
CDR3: CAISGLQGFSGNGYTF
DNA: TGTGCCATCAGTGGGTTACAGGGGTTCTCGGGGAATGGCTACACCTTC

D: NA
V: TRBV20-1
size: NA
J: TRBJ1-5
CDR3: CSAYPEIRNQPQHF
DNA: TGCAGTGCTTACCCGGAGATAAGGAATCAGCCCCAGCATTTT

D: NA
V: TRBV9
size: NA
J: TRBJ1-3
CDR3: CASSPRTSSRISGNTIYF
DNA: TGTGCCAGCAGCCCCCGGACAAGTTCCCGCATCTCTGGAAACACCATATATTTT

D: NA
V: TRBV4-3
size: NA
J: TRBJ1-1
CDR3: CASSQAQNTEAFF
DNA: TGCGCCAGCAGCCAAGCCCAGAACACTGAAGCTTTCTTT

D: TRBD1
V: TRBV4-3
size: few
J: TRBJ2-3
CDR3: CASSQGLGGTGEDTQYF
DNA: TGCGCCAGCAGCCAAGGCCTCGGCGGGACAGGGGAAGATACGCAGTATTTT

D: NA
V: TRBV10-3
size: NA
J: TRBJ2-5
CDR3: CAITRDIQETQYF
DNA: TGTGCCATCACCCGGGACATCCAAGAGACCCAGTACTTC